This TCR beta chain was observed in a study of OX40 agonist ivuxolimab in advanced cancers. Study-level information: Patients enrolled in dose escalation were diagnosed with hepatocellular carcinoma, melanoma, renal cell or head and neck cancer.

Clones were sequenced by immunoSEQ multiplex PCR, and TCRdb holds only the in-frame ones, with some missing. Seen here are 55,000 to 80,000 clones, nearly 90% observed once, and the top ten hold 12%. With 5 bases clipped from V and 8 bases from J, the junction kept 6 bases outside the gene matches. The CDR3 contains 13 residues. Germline CDR1 is PRHDT and CDR2 is FYEKMQ (reference sequence). The source of this sequence is an adult with an advanced solid tumor such as melanoma, head and neck, liver or kidney cancer. V and J are TRBV13 and TRBJ2-1; 7 bases are a match to TRBD1. The sequenced sample was CD4+ or CD8+ T cells sorted from blood, obtained in a trial of the OX40 agonist ivuxolimab. CDR3 amino acids: CASSPQTGYEQFF. The CDR3 region has the DNA TGTGCCAGCAGCCCCCAGACAGGGTATGAGCAGTTCTTC.